Below, 9 T cell receptor beta chains from the same sample are listed, as sequenced in a study of T cell repertoires in cytomegalovirus infection. One entry per CDR3 protein, called by TCRdb with MiXCR from the reads. The sample has under 150,000 distinct CDR3 sequences, 7.5% to 9% seen once; the top ten hold around 10%. Sequencing input: PBMCs. The receptors were sampled from a human donor in good health (CMV status not recorded). Some clones in this sample may be carry-over from other donors' samples.

This clonotype showed up many times. This rearrangement joins TRBV28 to TRBJ2-4, with a possible D match to TRBD1 (5 bases). Germline CDR1 reads MDHEN; CDR2 reads SYDVKM. V was trimmed by 6 bases and J by 2 bases, leaving 14 bases between them. This CDR3 contains 15 residues. The CDR3 sequence: CASSRTGQSKNIQYF. CDR3 coding DNA: TGTGCCAGCAGCCGCACCGGACAATCCAAAAACATTCAGTACTTC.

This clonotype was detected many times. The genes are TRBV7-2 and TRBJ2-1, with 8 positions matching TRBD2. Germline V gene data show CDR1 as SGHTA and CDR2 as FQGNSA. CDR3 size: 14 residues. V gave up 5 bases and J gave up 3 bases; unmatched junction bases: 3. The CDR3 sequence: CASSQSGSYNEQFF. Here the CDR3 DNA reads TGTGCCAGCAGCCAAAGCGGGAGCTACAATGAGCAGTTCTTC.

This clonotype was detected many times. This sequence joins TRBV20-1 and TRBJ1-5, with D perhaps TRBD1 (5 bases). V shed 3 bases and J shed 6 bases, with 15 bases lying between them. CDR3 size: 14 residues. Germline CDR1 and CDR2: DFQATT and SNEGSKA (reference sequence). In nucleotides, the CDR3 is TGCAGTGCTAGTACCGGGACCCCAGGTCAGCCCCAGCATTTT. Protein sequence: CSASTGTPGQPQHF.

The chain carries TRBV28 and TRBJ1-1, with 7 bases identical to TRBD1. CDR1 is MDHEN, CDR2 SYDVKM, per germline. With V trimmed by 6 bases and J by 3 bases, 7 bases remained unmatched. The CDR3 runs 14 residues. CDR3 nucleotides: TGTGCCAGCAGGGAGTACAGGGGACACACTGAAGCTTTCTTT. Its protein is CASREYRGHTEAFF.

This clonotype was seen repeatedly, ten times or more. The genes are TRBV7-2 and TRBJ2-5, with TRBD1 as a possible D gene (6 bases). V shed 2 bases and J shed 5 bases, with 12 bases lying between them. The CDR3 is 14 amino acids. Germline V lookup: CDR1 SGHTA, CDR2 FQGNSA. CDR3 DNA sequence: TGTGCCAGCAGCTTACAACAGGGCGAGGAGACCCAGTACTTC. It is translated as CASSLQQGEETQYF.

This clonotype was seen ten or more times. The V gene is TRBV6-5, the J gene TRBJ2-3; 11 bases agree with TRBD2. Per germline, CDR1 MNHEY and CDR2 SVGAGI. V trimming: 6 bases; J trimming: 2 bases; junction bases outside the gene matches: 4. This CDR3 region has 15 residues. DNA of the CDR3: TGTGCCAGCAGCATAGCGGGGGGGGACACAGATACGCAGTATTTT. This encodes CASSIAGGDTDTQYF.

The chain couples TRBV19 to TRBJ1-5; 7 bases map to TRBD1. The germline V gene has CDR1 LNHDA and CDR2 SQIVND (reference sequence). CDR3 length: 16 amino acids. The V segment lost 0 bases and the J segment 6 bases; nucleotides outside the gene matches: 8. The CDR3 DNA sequence: TGTGCCAGTAGTATAGAATCGACAGGGCCCTCTCAGCCCCAGCATTTT. Translated, it gives CASSIESTGPSQPQHF. The whole variable domain, remainder taken from reference TRBV19 and TRBJ1-5, is DGGITQSPKYLFRKEGQNVTLSCEQNLNHDAMYWYRQDPGQGLRLIYYSQIVNDFQKGDIAEGYSVSREKKESFPLTVTSAQKNPTAFYLCASSIESTGPSQPQHFGDGTRLSIL.

This clonotype was found many times. This chain joins TRBV7-2 and TRBJ2-3; TRBD2 aligns across 16 bases. Trimming at V came to 1 base and at J to 8 bases, leaving 12 bases not matched to a gene. The CDR3 totals 19 residues. Per germline, CDR1 SGHTA and CDR2 FQGNSA. DNA for the CDR3: TGTGCCAGCAGCTTAGACCCCTCGGGACTAGCGGGAGGGCGTGGTACGCAGTATTTT. The encoded protein is CASSLDPSGLAGGRGTQYF. Supplemented by reference TRBV7-2 and TRBJ2-3, the full variable domain reads GAGVSQSPSNKVTEKGKDVELRCDPISGHTALYWYRQSLGQGLEFLIYFQGNSAPDKSGLPSDRFSAERTGGSVSTLTIQRTQQEDSAVYLCASSLDPSGLAGGRGTQYFGPGTRLTVL.

On this clonotype itself: One end of the junction does not line up with germline, which may come from a read error. V is TRBV14 and J is TRBJ1-6; the D is unclear. The CDR3 contains 14 residues. Germline values: CDR1 SGHDN, CDR2 FVKESK. The CDR3: CASSQDLGDSPFHF. The CDR3 nucleotides read TGTGCCAGCAGCCAAGATTTAGGAGATTCACCCTTCCACTTT.